This TCR beta chain appears in the sequencing data of a study of T cell responses to AZD1222 COVID-19 vaccine. Background on the study: Whether given at about 4 or about 12 weeks, second doses were pooled.

The study's findings and limits: After the peak T cell response, and only then, were repertoires sampled. Regions 160-218 and 743-854 dominated among vaccine-associated CD4 TCRs spanning spike.

On this clone itself: Its specificity is unknown.

This CDR3 is 18 amino acids long. The V gene's germline CDR1 is LNHDA and CDR2 SQIVND (reference sequence). The V gene lost 5 bases and the J gene lost 0 bases, with 22 bases spanning the gap. Clones were sequenced by immunoSEQ multiplex PCR, and TCRdb holds only the in-frame ones, with some missing. The sample holds about 140,000 clones; 80% to 90% are singletons and the top ten take roughly 2%. The sequenced sample was peripheral blood, obtained on day 0 of AZD1222 vaccination. The genes are TRBV19 and TRBJ1-1; D might be TRBD1 (6 bases). This clonotype was obtained from an adult in good health. CDR3 loop: CASSSPTLPGVMNTEAFF. CDR3 in DNA: TGTGCCAGTAGTTCTCCAACTTTACCAGGGGTGATGAACACTGAAGCTTTCTTT.